Following are 20 T cell receptor beta chains from one sample sequenced in a study of OX40 agonist ivuxolimab in advanced cancers. Profiled with immunoSEQ multiplex PCR; TCRdb holds only in-frame clones, not every one. The data contain 90,000 or so clones, about 90% of them singletons. Sample: CD4+ or CD8+ T cells sorted from blood, taken in a trial of the OX40 agonist ivuxolimab. Receptors originate from an adult with an advanced solid tumor such as melanoma, head and neck, liver or kidney cancer.

The chain uses TRBV9 and TRBJ2-5; 7 bases fit TRBD1. CDR1 is SGDLS, CDR2 YYNGEE, per germline. The CDR3 has 16 amino acids. The V segment lost 4 bases and the J segment 4 bases; nucleotides outside the gene matches: 13. CDR3 DNA: TGTGCCAGCAGCAGGATGGGGATCGCAGGGGGAGAGACCCAGTACTTC. Translating it yields CASSRMGIAGGETQYF. The variable domain in full, completed from reference TRBV9 and TRBJ2-5, reads DSGVTQTPKHLITATGQRVTLRCSPRSGDLSVYWYQQSLDQGLQFLIQYYNGEERAKGNILERFSAQQFPDLHSELNLSSLELGDSALYFCASSRMGIAGGETQYFGPGTRLLVL.

The chain employs TRBV6-1 and TRBJ1-1, with D possibly matching TRBD1 (5 bases). The CDR3 has 13 amino acids. With 1 base removed from V and 3 bases from J, the gap between germline ends came to 6 bases. CDR1 and CDR2 from the germline V gene are MNHNS and SASEGT. DNA for the CDR3: TGTGCCAGCAGTGAAGGGGGGGACACTGAAGCTTTCTTT. Translation: CASSEGGDTEAFF.

The V and J genes are TRBV7-9 and TRBJ2-1; 13 bases line up with TRBD2. Per the germline V gene, CDR1 is SEHNR and CDR2 is FQNEAQ (reference sequence). The CDR3 has 16 residues. The V segment lost 5 bases and the J segment 4 bases; nucleotides outside the gene matches: 5. The CDR3 loop reads CASSDLLAGGYNEQFF. In DNA form, the CDR3 reads TGTGCCAGCAGCGACTTACTAGCGGGGGGGTACAATGAGCAGTTCTTC.

The genes are TRBV28 and TRBJ2-1; D might be TRBD1 (6 bases). This CDR3 region has 16 residues. The germline V gene has CDR1 MDHEN and CDR2 SYDVKM. Trimming took off 6 bases at V and 8 bases at J, with 23 bases between the two ends. CDR3 in DNA: TGTGCCAGCAGCCCCCTCGTGGGGGCATCTTATTATGAGCAGTTCTTC. Translated, it gives CASSPLVGASYYEQFF.

The V gene is TRBV5-4, the J gene TRBJ2-1; D ambiguous. The V end was cut by 0 bases, the J end by 10 bases, with 11 bases between. The CDR3 covers 13 residues. Germline values: CDR1 SGHNT, CDR2 YYREEE (reference sequence). CDR3 in DNA: TGTGCCAGCAGCTTGGGGGGTGGACGGGAGCAGTTCTTC. Protein sequence: CASSLGGGREQFF.

Worth noting for this clone: The same CDR3 can be traced to other DNA sequences in this sample. The chain uses TRBV9 and TRBJ2-5; D gene uncertain. The CDR3 has 12 residues. Germline CDR1 is SGDLS and CDR2 is YYNGEE. Trimming removed 0 bases at V and 4 bases at J, with 4 bases between. The CDR3 DNA reads TGTGCCAGCAGCGTAGCGGGAGAGACCCAGTACTTC. This gives the protein CASSVAGETQYF.

This rearrangement joins TRBV30 to TRBJ1-2, with no clear D. The CDR3 extends over 10 amino acids. V lost 7 bases to trimming and J lost 8 bases, with 11 bases between them. Germline CDR1 reads GTSNPN; CDR2 reads SVGIG (reference sequence). The CDR3 coding sequence is TGTGCCTCATCCCAAAGGGGCTACACCTTC. It specifies CASSQRGYTF.

The chain combines TRBV6-6 with TRBJ2-1; TRBD2 agrees at 11 bases. The V gene's germline CDR1 is MNHNY and CDR2 SVGAGI (reference sequence). This CDR3 region has 16 residues. With V trimmed by 5 bases and J by 10 bases, 13 bases remained unmatched. The CDR3 region is CASSNAKTSGVPEQFF. In DNA, the CDR3 is TGTGCCAGCAGTAACGCCAAGACTAGCGGGGTTCCGGAGCAGTTCTTC.

This chain connects TRBV30 to TRBJ1-6; D is ambiguous. V dropped 3 bases and J dropped 9 bases, with 30 bases sitting between them. There are 19 residues in the CDR3. CDR1 is GTSNPN, CDR2 SVGIG, per germline (reference sequence). The CDR3 region has the DNA TGTGCCTGGAGCATAAGGGTGGCAGAAAGGGCAAGAGAGAGTTCACCCCTCCACTTT. It yields the protein CAWSIRVAERARESSPLHF.

The V call is TRBV9, the J call TRBJ2-3; D is unresolved. This CDR3 is 15 amino acids long. V was pared by 3 bases and J by 0 bases, with 11 bases between. Germline CDR1 and CDR2: SGDLS and YYNGEE. The CDR3 DNA reads TGTGCCAGCAGCGCCCAGGAAGGGAGCACAGATACGCAGTATTTT. This sequence encodes CASSAQEGSTDTQYF.

The gene calls are TRBV19 and TRBJ1-2, with D unresolved. V was shortened by 7 bases and J by 8 bases, with 17 bases between the two germline ends. The CDR3 spans 13 residues. CDR1 and CDR2 (germline): LNHDA, SQIVND (reference sequence). The CDR3 nucleotides are TGTGCCAGTAAAGTCGGAGGGTCGAACGGCTACACCTTC. Translated: CASKVGGSNGYTF. The variable domain in full, completed from reference TRBV19 and TRBJ1-2, reads DGGITQSPKYLFRKEGQNVTLSCEQNLNHDAMYWYRQDPGQGLRLIYYSQIVNDFQKGDIAEGYSVSREKKESFPLTVTSAQKNPTAFYLCASKVGGSNGYTFGSGTRLTVV.

V gene TRBV2 combines with J gene TRBJ2-3, with no clear D. CDR1 and CDR2 (germline): SNHLY, FYNNEI. Trimming left V 6 bases short and J 0 bases short, with 4 bases between. CDR3 length: 12 residues. The CDR3 DNA sequence: TGTGCCAGCAGAGAGAGCACAGATACGCAGTATTTT. It translates to CASRESTDTQYF.

There are a few counts of this clone. This chain joins TRBV30 and TRBJ1-1, with 9 nucleotides matching TRBD1. This CDR3 contains 13 residues. J gave up 11 bases and V 2 bases, and 9 bases lay outside the gene matches. Germline V lookup: CDR1 GTSNPN, CDR2 SVGIG (reference sequence). CDR3 loop: CAWSQTGTGLAFF. The CDR3 DNA sequence: TGTGCCTGGAGTCAGACAGGGACAGGGCTCGCTTTCTTT.

This clone showed up just once. This chain uses TRBV6-5 with TRBJ2-3, with D perhaps TRBD1 (5 bases). CDR1 MNHEY and CDR2 SVGAGI come from the germline V gene. The CDR3 covers 16 residues. The V end was cut by 0 bases, the J end by 0 bases, with 10 bases between. CDR3 in amino acids: CASSYSPGPSTDTQYF. The DNA for the CDR3 is TGTGCCAGCAGTTACTCGCCAGGGCCTAGCACAGATACGCAGTATTTT.

J is TRBJ2-7 and V is TRBV9, with D unclear. The CDR3 runs 14 residues. Trimming took 1 base from V and 6 from J, leaving 14 bases between them. In germline, CDR1 is SGDLS, CDR2 YYNGEE. CDR3 sequence: CASSVYGAPGEQYF. CDR3 coding DNA: TGTGCCAGCAGCGTATATGGAGCCCCGGGCGAGCAGTACTTC.

The chain recombines TRBV28 with TRBJ2-7; a weak D match, TRBD1 (6 bases). V was clipped by 6 bases and J by 6 bases, with 18 bases between them. CDR3 length: 14 amino acids. Germline V CDR1 and CDR2: MDHEN, SYDVKM. DNA of the CDR3: TGTGCCAGCAGCCTAACGGACAGTCCCCTCGAGCAGTACTTC. Amino acid sequence: CASSLTDSPLEQYF.

This clone was picked up one time. The chain couples TRBV28 to TRBJ2-5; no clear D. CDR3 length: 15 amino acids. V gave up 6 bases and J gave up 0 bases, with 14 bases separating them. Germline V gene data show CDR1 as MDHEN and CDR2 as SYDVKM. The DNA of the CDR3 is TGTGCCAGCAGCCTAATTTTGGGAAACCAAGAGACCCAGTACTTC. It codes for CASSLILGNQETQYF.

The CDR3: CATLAGGDEQFF. In DNA form, the CDR3 reads TGTGCCACACTAGCGGGAGGGGATGAGCAGTTCTTC. The chain is built from TRBV6-5 and TRBJ2-1; 13 positions agree with TRBD2. V lost 10 bases, J lost 8 bases, and 2 bases stayed unmatched. The CDR3 consists of 12 residues. CDR1 is MNHEY, CDR2 SVGAGI, per germline.

This chain joins TRBV6-6 and TRBJ2-2; D unclear. Trimming left V 4 bases short and J 3 bases short, with 3 bases between. The CDR3 contains 12 residues. Germline CDR1 MNHNY, CDR2 SVGAGI (reference sequence). The CDR3 sequence is CASSSDTGELFF. CDR3 sequence (DNA): TGTGCCAGCAGTTCCGACACCGGGGAGCTGTTTTTT.

This chain uses TRBV11-2 with TRBJ2-1; 10 bases match TRBD2. Germline loops: CDR1 SGHAT, CDR2 FQNNGV. CDR3 size: 15 residues. V trimming: 5 bases; J trimming: 2 bases; junction bases outside the gene matches: 3. The CDR3 region has the DNA TGTGCCAGCAGCCAGAGCGGGAGGGCCTACAATGAGCAGTTCTTC. Translated, it gives CASSQSGRAYNEQFF.